This T cell receptor beta chain was found in a study of T cell responses to AZD1222 COVID-19 vaccine. Study-wide background: Second-dose timings of about 4 or about 12 weeks were pooled. The study's findings and limits: Clonal diversity may have been underestimated in mostly white British donors. With dominance at 160-218 and 743-854, vaccine-associated CD4 TCRs spanned spike. Unmutated variant regions are reportedly the target of nearly half of TCRs that are spike-specific.

This CDR3 has 19 amino acids. Unmatched junction bases numbered 8, after V lost 5 bases and J lost 0 bases. CDR1 is LNHDA and CDR2 is SQIVND in the germline V gene (reference sequence). Comments on this clone: The antigen remains undetermined.

Clones were read by immunoSEQ multiplex PCR, and TCRdb kept only the in-frame ones, dropping some. The top ten clones hold 9.5% to 13% of a sample with 45,000 to 55,000 clones, about 81% of them seen once. The sequencing used peripheral blood, collected on day 0 of AZD1222 vaccination. V is TRBV19 and J is TRBJ2-3; TRBD2 matches at 16 bases. This TCR came from an adult in good health. The CDR3 reads CASSLTGTSGGASTDTQYF. CDR3 in DNA: TGTGCCAGTAGTCTCACCGGGACTAGCGGGGGGGCTAGCACAGATACGCAGTATTTT.